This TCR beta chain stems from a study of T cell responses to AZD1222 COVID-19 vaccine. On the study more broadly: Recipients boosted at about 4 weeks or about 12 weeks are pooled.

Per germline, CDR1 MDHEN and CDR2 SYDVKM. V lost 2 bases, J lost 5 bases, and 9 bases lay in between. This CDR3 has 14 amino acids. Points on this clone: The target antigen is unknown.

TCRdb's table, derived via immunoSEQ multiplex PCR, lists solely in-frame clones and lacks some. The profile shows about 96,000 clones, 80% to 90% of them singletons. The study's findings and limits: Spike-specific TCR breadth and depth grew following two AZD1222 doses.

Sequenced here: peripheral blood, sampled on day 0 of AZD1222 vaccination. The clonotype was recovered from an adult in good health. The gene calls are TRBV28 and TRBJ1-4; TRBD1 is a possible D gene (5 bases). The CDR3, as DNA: TGTGCCAGCAGTTTAACGGGGCAGAATGAAAAACTGTTTTTT. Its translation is CASSLTGQNEKLFF. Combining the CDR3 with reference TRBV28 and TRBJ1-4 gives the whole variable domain DVKVTQSSRYLVKRTGEKVFLECVQDMDHENMFWYRQDPGLGLRLIYFSYDVKMKEKGDIPEGYSVSREKKERFSLILESASTNQTSMYLCASSLTGQNEKLFFGSGTQLSVL.